The entry below describes one TCR beta chain. The CDR3 length is 14 residues. CDR1 and CDR2 (germline): MNHEY, SVGAGI. V dropped 7 bases and J dropped 8; count of bases not matched to a gene: 8. Clones were read by immunoSEQ multiplex PCR, and TCRdb kept only the in-frame ones, dropping some. The sample contains hundreds of thousands of clones, under 90% of which appear only once. The entry originates in a study of Ad26.COV2.S vaccination and SARS-CoV-2 variants. Treatment of the sample: around 19 received Ad26.COV2.S at low or high dose, single or two shots; about 5 received placebo; per-sample allocation not given. Day 63 following the first vaccine or placebo injection was when the samples were taken.

The rearrangement links TRBV6-5 to TRBJ2-1, with 10 nucleotides matching TRBD1. The sequence was obtained from a person between 18 and 60 years old who received the Ad26.COV2.S COVID-19 vaccine or a placebo. This specimen consisted of peripheral blood, obtained in a trial of Ad26.COV2.S vaccine versus placebo. CDR3 DNA sequence: TGTGCCAGCACCTCTTCGGGGACAGGGGATGAGCAGTTCTTC. Its protein product is CASTSSGTGDEQFF.